This TCR beta chain was obtained from a study of T cell repertoires in cytomegalovirus infection (dated by TCRdb to the late 2010s). Concerning the study at large: The peptide stimulations were aimed at well-studied HLA-B-restricted epitopes as well as recently identified HLA-C-restricted CMV epitopes, whose presentation resists viral immunomodulation. The HLA type of each donor mattered for the analysis, because public TCR beta signatures pointed to carriage of CMV infection along with the matching HLA type. The study at large found these results: The ex vivo response was dominated by HLA-C-restricted CMV-specific TCR beta clonotypes, which also provided the single most frequent clonotype in two of eight donors. Cumulative frequency of public TCR beta family members discriminated carriers of CMV infection plus the relevant HLA type in this cohort and an independent approximately 350-donor cohort.

The table lists this clonotype with a few counts. What antigen it recognizes has not been identified. Base qualities were left out, and no much larger clone turns up one base away. The CDR3 runs 15 residues from the cysteine to the phenylalanine. CDR3 DNA only is kept here, 45 bases in frame from base 1. The germline V gene yields KGHSH for CDR1 and LQKENI for CDR2. V drops 3 bases and J drops 2 bases, leaving 12 bases in between. In light of the paper, this sample's treatment or condition label describes: in vitro stimulation with specific CMV peptide epitopes to enrich CMV-specific T cells. Data came from an Illumina HiSeq 1500. TCRdb passed the public sequencing reads through fastp at Q25 and MiXCR, retaining productive beta sequences. Entries that share a CDR3 protein sequence are merged under the most common genes and DNA. This sample gives 340,000 or so distinct CDR3 sequences in total; 25% of them show up just once. The biggest ten clones account for 13% of the sample.

The rearranged segments are TRBV18 and TRBJ2-3; the D gene assignment is ambiguous. The TCR originated in a human donor in good health (CMV status not recorded). Some clones in this sample may be carry-over from other donors' samples. The source was cultured PBMCs, collected from culture after CMV antigen stimulation. The CDR3 reads as follows: CASSPEYQLTDTQYF. In nucleotides, the sequence is TGTGCCAGCTCACCGGAATACCAACTCACAGATACGCAGTATTTT.